Listed below are T cell receptor beta chains from one sample, sequenced in a study of CD8 T cells in Susac syndrome. TCRdb reanalysed the immunoSEQ multiplex PCR reads using MiXCR and keeps one entry per CDR3 protein. The table has 150,000 to 200,000 distinct CDR3 sequences, 94% seen once. The source material was CD4+ T cells from PBMCs. The receptors were sampled from a human donor with multiple sclerosis. Both conserved end residues are part of each CDR3.

J	V	CDR3
TRBJ2-4	TRBV2	CASSSDENIQYF
TRBJ2-7	TRBV30	CAWAYFQGSHEQYF
TRBJ1-2	TRBV9	CASSVVSGGYTF
TRBJ2-6	TRBV6-5	CASSYTLSASGANVLTF
TRBJ2-7	TRBV2	CASSAGTYEQYF
TRBJ2-1	TRBV20-1	CSASLGINEQFF
TRBJ2-4	TRBV29-1	CSVSPGQNYQYF
TRBJ1-5	TRBV6-1	CASRLGTGNQPQHF
TRBJ1-2	TRBV27	CASSSTRQGWGYTF
TRBJ2-3	TRBV6-2/TRBV6-3	CASSYGNFEGGRGFPDTQYF
TRBJ2-2	TRBV3-1	CASSLTGGELFF
TRBJ1-3	TRBV5-1	CASSLGYSGNTIYF
TRBJ2-1	TRBV18	CASSPGLRSYNEQFF
TRBJ2-7	TRBV25-1	CASSKGYAYEQYF
TRBJ2-5	TRBV6-1	CASKEGAGEQETQYF
TRBJ2-7	TRBV18	CASSPTGGGSEQYF
TRBJ1-1	TRBV19	CASSRQLRGTEAFF
TRBJ2-2	TRBV28	CASSLPGPNTGELFF
TRBJ2-7	TRBV4-2	CASSQGVAENYEQYF
TRBJ2-7	TRBV7-2	CASSSRLAGEQYF
TRBJ2-1	TRBV3-1	CASSPRDRSYNEQFF
TRBJ2-7	TRBV2	CASTDIYEQYF
TRBJ1-2	TRBV6-6	CASSYGQLDYGYTF
TRBJ1-5	TRBV12-3/TRBV12-4	CASSADRDQPQHF
TRBJ2-1	TRBV20-1	CSARVPSGGGGGNEQFF
TRBJ1-5	TRBV30	CAWSPQTGSQPQHF
TRBJ1-3	TRBV3-1	CASSLKRMDSGNTIYF
TRBJ1-2	TRBV6-6	CASGPETGNYGYTF
TRBJ1-4	TRBV30	CAWSYGGEKLFF
TRBJ2-3	TRBV20-1	CSGLAGNTDTQYF
TRBJ2-6	TRBV5-1	CASSLLTGAGANVLTF
TRBJ1-1	TRBV29-1	CSVARANTEAFF
TRBJ2-7	TRBV3-1	CASSLDRAYEQYF
TRBJ2-1	TRBV29-1	CSVDPQNDNEQFF
TRBJ1-2	TRBV28	CASSFSLYGYTF
TRBJ2-5	TRBV27	CASSELGARETQYF
TRBJ1-4	TRBV5-1	CASSLGTGGVGTEKLFF
TRBJ2-3	TRBV5-1	CASSFYPRTADTQYF
TRBJ2-6	TRBV4-1	CASSHPPRSGANVLTF
TRBJ1-2	TRBV6-2/TRBV6-3	CASSYSKFLTGNLYGYTF
TRBJ2-7	TRBV7-6	CASSLLSEVGEQYF
TRBJ2-5	TRBV10-3	CAISGGFQETQYF
TRBJ1-5	TRBV30	CAWDLGSNQPQHF
TRBJ1-2	TRBV5-1	CASSLSPGNYGYTF
TRBJ2-3	TRBV28	CASSFTPWEGLTDTQYF
TRBJ2-6	TRBV5-1	CASSLWGSGANVLTF
TRBJ1-1	TRBV7-9	CASSERQGNAFF
TRBJ1-2	TRBV24-1	CATNSENYGYTF
TRBJ2-2	TRBV4-1	CASSQGSGPTGELFF
TRBJ1-1	TRBV11-2	CASSLTGPGTEAFF
TRBJ2-2	TRBV6-1	CASSTLAGGRTGELFF
TRBJ2-1	TRBV7-9	CASSLGATSGAYNEQFF
TRBJ1-2	TRBV7-9	CASSLTEDGYTF
TRBJ2-4	TRBV20-1	CSARSTSKLNIQYF